The T cell receptor (beta chain) under discussion was sequenced for a study of blood T cell dynamics during melanoma immunotherapy. Findings and caveats of the study: Unlike progressors, later disease-control patients had W3 repertoires gaining clonality or diversity. Clones driving repertoire changes may be melanoma-specific or general immune activation.

Clones were read by immunoSEQ multiplex PCR, and TCRdb kept only the in-frame ones, dropping some. The data contain 13,000 or so clones, roughly 91% of them singletons. This clone was picked up one time. The antigen is undetermined. V shed 0 bases and J shed 4 bases, with 10 bases lying between them. Germline V gene sequence: CDR1 WSHSY, CDR2 SAAADI. This CDR3 has 15 amino acids. As to time point: pre-treatment baseline. Blood was drawn before treatment and at week 3 after checkpoint blockade. Here the sequenced sample was blood, taken from a patient treated with checkpoint blockade. This rearrangement joins TRBV10-2 to TRBJ1-5; D gene uncertain. This clonotype was obtained from a human donor with melanoma. CDR3 region: CASSESRAVNQPQHF. The CDR3 bases are TGCGCCAGCAGTGAGTCGCGGGCAGTAAATCAGCCCCAGCATTTT.